Listed here are 9 T cell receptor beta chains from one sample, sequenced in a study of persistence of HIV-infected CD4 T cells. Anti-CD3/anti-CD28 beads served as a nonspecific positive control stimulus. CD4+ T cells upregulating both CD40 ligand and CD69 were sorted as responding cells. For these receptors, no antigen is known. Sequencing used immunoSEQ version 4 in survey mode. Measured with immunoSEQ multiplex PCR; TCRdb has only the in-frame clones, and not every one. The sample lists about 43,000 clones; about 90% were seen once. The sample consisted of CD4+ T cells sorted from PBMCs after roughly 19-hour stimulation, taken from a patient who received antiretroviral therapy. These receptors were obtained from an adult man with HIV who was CMV-seropositive.

J is TRBJ1-1 and V is TRBV5-4; no definite D call. Trimming shortened V by 5 bases and J by 1 base, and 18 bases separated the two germline ends. Germline values: CDR1 SGHNT, CDR2 YYREEE (reference sequence). The CDR3 is made up of 16 amino acids. The CDR3 bases are TGTGCCAGCAGTTCTGGACCCCAAAACCCGAACACTGAAGCTTTCTTT. Its protein product is CASSSGPQNPNTEAFF.

V is TRBV7-3 and J is TRBJ2-3; D remains unclear. From germline, CDR1 is SGHTA and CDR2 FQGTGA. The CDR3 extends over 14 amino acids. Trimming left V 4 bases short and J 2 bases short, with 10 bases between. CDR3 region: CASSSDFPTDTQYF. CDR3 DNA: TGTGCCAGCAGCTCCGACTTCCCCACAGATACGCAGTATTTT.

The table lists this clone with a few counts. This sequence joins TRBV19 and TRBJ1-2; 7 bases are a match to TRBD1. CDR1 and CDR2 from the germline V gene are LNHDA and SQIVND (reference sequence). The V and J ends lost 5 bases and 3 bases, in that order; junction bases with no gene match: 3. There are 13 residues in the CDR3. The CDR3 is CASSRDSYYGYTF. The CDR3 bases are TGTGCCAGTAGTCGGGACAGCTACTATGGCTACACCTTC.

The chain recombines TRBV14 with TRBJ2-7; a weak D match, TRBD1 (6 bases). Between the trimmed V and J ends, which lost 5 bases and 7 bases, there was a span of 12 bases. Germline assignment: CDR1 SGHDN and CDR2 FVKESK. This CDR3 is 12 amino acids long. CDR3 in DNA: TGTGCCAGCAGCTCACAGGGTTGGGAGCAGTACTTC. Translating it yields CASSSQGWEQYF.

J is TRBJ1-5 and V is TRBV7-2, with D possibly TRBD1 on 5 matching bases. This CDR3 spans 14 amino acids. Trimming took off 3 bases at V and 6 bases at J, with 12 bases between the two ends. Germline values: CDR1 SGHTA, CDR2 FQGNSA. CDR3 nucleotide sequence: TGTGCCAGCAGCTTTCAGGGAGTGGGTCAGCCCCAGCATTTT. Amino acid sequence: CASSFQGVGQPQHF.

The genes are TRBV28 and TRBJ2-7; D unresolved. Germline V gene data show CDR1 as MDHEN and CDR2 as SYDVKM. CDR3 length: 13 residues. Trimming took 6 bases from V and 3 from J, leaving 12 bases between them. CDR3 loop: CASSIVGIYEQYF. The CDR3 bases are TGTGCCAGCAGCATCGTGGGTATCTACGAGCAGTACTTC.

This clone was seen just once. The chain joins TRBV21-1 to TRBJ2-2; TRBD1 is the table's D call, not checked against the DNA. TRBV21-1 corresponds to a pseudogene. The CDR3 consists of 15 residues. CDR3 DNA sequence: TGTGCCAGCAGCAACGGGTCCAGGGCGACCGGGGAGCTGTTTTTT. It codes for CASSNGSRATGELFF.

The sample holds one count of this clone. The chain's CDR3 is CASSPQGQGEHQPQHF. DNA for the CDR3: TGTGCCAGCAGTCCCCAGGGACAGGGGGAGCATCAGCCCCAGCATTTT. The chain is built from TRBV28 and TRBJ1-5; TRBD1 agrees at 11 bases. Looked up from germline, CDR1 is MDHEN and CDR2 is SYDVKM. The CDR3 runs 16 residues. Trimming removed 5 bases from V and 5 bases from J; junction bases left unmatched: 8.

This sequence joins TRBV2 and TRBJ2-7; perhaps TRBD2 as D (6 bases). Trimming took 9 bases from V and 7 from J, leaving 19 bases between them. From germline, CDR1 is SNHLY and CDR2 FYNNEI. The CDR3 runs to 13 residues. As DNA, the CDR3 is TGTGCCAGTGGGCCGGGAGAAGGCATGGAGCAGTACTTC. It codes for CASGPGEGMEQYF. Full variable domain (remainder filled in from reference TRBV2 and TRBJ2-7): EPEVTQTPSHQVTQMGQEVILRCVPISNHLYFYWYRQILGQKVEFLVSFYNNEISEKSEIFDDQFSVERPDGSNFTLKIRSTKLEDSAMYFCASGPGEGMEQYFGPGTRLTVT.